Each of the 16 T cell receptor beta chains below was sequenced from the same sample in a study of blood T cell repertoires in COVID-19. Libraries were prepared by immunoSEQ multiplex PCR; TCRdb keeps only in-frame clonotypes and omits some of them. The data show about 180,000 clones, with approximately 87% seen just once and around 13% held by the top ten. Sequenced sample: peripheral blood. Receptors were obtained from a woman between 65 and 79 years old with COVID-19, enrolled during active disease.

This rearrangement joins TRBV7-2 to TRBJ1-3; D call uncertain. This CDR3 contains 14 residues. Trimming shortened V by 5 bases and J by 0 bases, and 8 bases separated the two germline ends. Per germline, CDR1 SGHTA and CDR2 FQGNSA. The CDR3 DNA is TGTGCCAGCAGCCCGCAGTACTCTGGAAACACCATATATTTT. Encoded protein: CASSPQYSGNTIYF.

The chain employs TRBV18 and TRBJ1-1, with D hard to call. Deletions cut 6 bases from V and 1 base from J, with 18 bases between. CDR3 length equals 16 residues. CDR1 is KGHSH, CDR2 LQKENI, per germline. The CDR3 loop is CASSQTWEAKNTEAFF. DNA for the CDR3: TGTGCCAGCTCCCAAACGTGGGAGGCAAAGAACACTGAAGCTTTCTTT.

Written as DNA, the CDR3 is TGCGCCAGCAGTGAGGGGGCTACCTACGAGCAGTACTTC. As protein: CASSEGATYEQYF. The chain employs TRBV10-2 and TRBJ2-7; a weak D match, TRBD1 (5 bases). The V gene's germline CDR1 is WSHSY and CDR2 SAAADI. CDR3 length: 13 amino acids. V was cut by 2 bases and J by 2 bases, with 7 bases left in between.

This chain joins TRBV3-1 (or the pseudogene TRBV3-2) and TRBJ2-3; 12 bases map to TRBD2. CDR1 is LGHDT, CDR2 YNNKEL, per germline (reference sequence). The CDR3 length is 16 residues. The V gene end was trimmed by 1 base and the J gene end by 7 bases; junction bases not matched to a gene: 6. This chain's CDR3 is CASSQGSLAGGHTQYF. DNA of the CDR3: TGTGCCAGCAGCCAAGGCTCACTAGCGGGAGGACATACGCAGTATTTT.

The chain combines TRBV24-1 with TRBJ2-1, with TRBD1 as a possible D gene (5 bases). In germline, CDR1 is KGHDR, CDR2 SFDVKD. The CDR3 runs 13 residues. Deletions cut 10 bases from V and 4 bases from J, with 13 bases between. Here the CDR3 DNA reads TGTGCCACGTCAAAGACAGTTTACAATGAGCAGTTCTTC. Residues: CATSKTVYNEQFF.

This chain uses TRBV9 with TRBJ2-3; D possibly corresponds to TRBD1 (5 bases). The CDR3 loop spans 14 amino acids. V lost 0 bases and J 2 bases, leaving 7 bases between the germline ends. Germline CDR1 is SGDLS and CDR2 is YYNGEE. For the CDR3, the DNA is TGTGCCAGCAGCGTAGAAGGGGTCACAGATACGCAGTATTTT. This encodes CASSVEGVTDTQYF.

The V call is TRBV7-2, the J call TRBJ2-7, with 11 bases lining up with TRBD2. V shed 5 bases, J shed 5 bases, and the junction held 8 bases outside the gene matches. The CDR3 runs 15 residues. Germline-derived CDR1 and CDR2 are SGHTA and FQGNSA. The CDR3, as DNA: TGTGCCAGCAGCCCCAGCGGTAGCGGGAGGGACGAGCAGTACTTC. This translates into CASSPSGSGRDEQYF.

CDR3 DNA: TGTGCCAGCAGTGTTCAAGGACAGGGGAACGCAGATACGCAGTATTTT. The encoded protein is CASSVQGQGNADTQYF. The rearrangement joins TRBV6-4 to TRBJ2-3; 9 nucleotides agree with TRBD1. Germline V CDR1 and CDR2: MRHNA, SNTAGT. The CDR3 is made up of 16 amino acids. V gave up 4 bases and J gave up 4 bases; unmatched junction bases: 9.

The rearrangement uses TRBV19 and TRBJ1-5; a possible D gene is TRBD1 (6 bases). This CDR3 is built from 15 residues. V lost 5 bases to trimming and J lost 0 bases, with 11 bases between them. Germline CDR1 is LNHDA and CDR2 is SQIVND (reference sequence). Written as DNA, the CDR3 is TGTGCCAGTAGTGAACAGGGCTATAGCAATCAGCCCCAGCATTTT. Its protein product is CASSEQGYSNQPQHF.

The rearrangement uses TRBV10-3 and TRBJ1-1; 10 nucleotides align to TRBD1. The germline V gene encodes CDR1 ENHRY and CDR2 SYGVKD. This CDR3 is built from 17 residues. V lost 2 bases and J lost 5; bases outside the gene matches: 11. As DNA, the CDR3 is TGTGCCATCAGTGAGGTCGGTACGGGACAGGGGAAAACTGAAGCTTTCTTT. Translating gives CAISEVGTGQGKTEAFF.

The J gene is TRBJ1-2, the V gene TRBV3-1 (or the pseudogene TRBV3-2); D is undetermined. V was shortened by 0 bases and J by 3 bases, with 5 bases between the two germline ends. This CDR3 is built from 13 residues. Germline V CDR1 and CDR2: LGHDT, YNNKEL (reference sequence). The CDR3 DNA is TGTGCCAGCAGCCAAGAAAGCTACTATGGCTACACCTTC. Translated, it gives CASSQESYYGYTF.

The rearrangement joins TRBV15 to TRBJ1-1; D is possibly TRBD1 (6 bases). The ends were cut back, 0 bases at V and 5 bases at J, with 10 bases in the middle. This CDR3 region has 14 residues. Germline assignment: CDR1 LNHNV and CDR2 YYDKDF (reference sequence). The DNA for the CDR3 is TGTGCCACCAGCAGAGATGGGCAGGGGACTGAAGCTTTCTTT. Translated: CATSRDGQGTEAFF.

The chain combines TRBV19 with TRBJ2-1, with 9 bases lining up with TRBD1. Germline CDR1 LNHDA, CDR2 SQIVND (reference sequence). The CDR3 runs to 14 residues. V gave up 6 bases and J gave up 4 bases; unmatched junction bases: 4. CDR3 bases: TGTGCCAGTAGCCCCGGACAGGGGTACAATGAGCAGTTCTTC. Its translation is CASSPGQGYNEQFF.

The rearrangement joins TRBV6-5 to TRBJ2-7; TRBD1 aligns across 9 bases. V dropped 2 bases and J dropped 6; count of bases not matched to a gene: 5. Germline V gives CDR1 MNHEY, CDR2 SVGAGI. The CDR3 length is 14 residues. The DNA of the CDR3 is TGTGCCAGCAGTTACCGGGACAGGGAAGGCGAGCAGTACTTC. This encodes CASSYRDREGEQYF.

The chain has TRBV11-2 and TRBJ1-3; D call uncertain. Trimming left V 3 bases short and J 6 bases short, with 12 bases between. The CDR3 has 14 residues. Germline CDR1 and CDR2: SGHAT and FQNNGV. The CDR3 DNA sequence: TGTGCCAGCAGCTTCCGAAGCGAGTCAAACACCATATATTTT. Translating gives CASSFRSESNTIYF.

Worth noting for this clone: Sequence at one end of the junction differs from germline and may be a read error. The V and J genes are TRBV3-1 (or the pseudogene TRBV3-2) and TRBJ1-2; 11 positions agree with TRBD1. Germline values: CDR1 LGHDT, CDR2 YNNKEL (reference sequence). This CDR3 has 14 residues. This CDR3 reads CASSRIVPGQGVAF. In nucleotides, the CDR3 is TGTGCCAGCAGCCGGATTGTACCGGGACAGGGGGTCGCCTTC.